These 8 T cell receptor beta chains were all obtained from the same sample, sequenced in a study of PD-1 blockade in classical Hodgkin lymphoma. All patients experienced relapse after autologous stem cell transplantation, and brentuximab vedotin exposure was variable. The repertoire was sequenced with immunoSEQ multiplex PCR; TCRdb's copy has only in-frame clones and lacks some. This table has some 60,000 clones, roughly nine tenths appearing once. Sequencing used peripheral blood mononuclear cells (PBMCs), obtained at baseline. Receptor source: a human donor with classical Hodgkin lymphoma.

V gene TRBV6-5 combines with J gene TRBJ1-1; a possible D gene is TRBD1 (5 bases). Trimming removed 8 bases from V and 2 bases from J, with 15 bases in between. The CDR3 sequence is 14 residues long. Germline CDR1 is MNHEY and CDR2 is SVGAGI. This CDR3 is CASGTQGLNTEAFF. The CDR3 DNA is TGTGCCAGCGGGACTCAGGGATTAAACACTGAAGCTTTCTTT.

The chain carries TRBV7-8 and TRBJ1-3; TRBD1 is a possible D gene (6 bases). Trimming took off 2 bases at V and 3 bases at J, with 14 bases between the two ends. The CDR3 runs 16 residues. The germline V gene encodes CDR1 SGHVS and CDR2 FQNEAQ. The CDR3 here is CASSLWTTGSGNTIYF. As DNA, the CDR3 is TGTGCCAGCAGCTTATGGACTACAGGGAGTGGAAACACCATATATTTT.

Turning to this clone: A read error may account for a junction end that differs from germline. V usage is TRBV30 and J usage is TRBJ1-2; 7 bases are shared with TRBD1. Germline values: CDR1 GTSNPN, CDR2 SVGIG (reference sequence). The CDR3 is made up of 11 amino acids. The CDR3 region has the DNA TGTGCCTGGAGTATGGGACAGTCTCAAATCTTC. It codes for CAWSMGQSQIF.

This clone showed up just once. The genes are TRBV25-1 and TRBJ1-6; 7 bases fit TRBD1. CDR1 and CDR2 from the germline V gene are MGHDK and SYGVNS. CDR3 length: 15 amino acids. The ends lost 3 bases at V and 8 bases at J; junction bases unmatched: 7. As DNA, the CDR3 is TGTGCCAGCAGTGACTACGACAGGGAGGATTCACCCCTCCACTTT. This sequence encodes CASSDYDREDSPLHF.

The sample holds one count of this clone. V is TRBV2 and J is TRBJ1-6; D call uncertain. There are 17 residues in the CDR3. Trimming pared 6 bases from V and 0 bases from J, leaving 15 bases between. Per germline, CDR1 SNHLY and CDR2 FYNNEI. CDR3 coding DNA: TGTGCCAGCAGCCTCACCTTGACGAGCTCCTATAATTCACCCCTCCACTTT. Its protein is CASSLTLTSSYNSPLHF.

V gene TRBV7-9 combines with J gene TRBJ1-5, with D possibly matching TRBD1 (5 bases). Germline loops: CDR1 SEHNR, CDR2 FQNEAQ (reference sequence). Trimming left V 3 bases short and J 7 bases short, with 10 bases between. CDR3 size: 13 residues. Here the CDR3 DNA reads TGTGCCAGCAGCTTTACTGGGGGGCAGCCCCAGCATTTT. Its protein product is CASSFTGGQPQHF.

This chain joins TRBV29-1 and TRBJ1-4; the D gene is possibly TRBD1 (5 bases). With 7 bases removed from V and 10 bases from J, the gap between germline ends came to 16 bases. CDR1 and CDR2 from the germline V gene are SQVTM and ANQGSEA. The CDR3 spans 12 residues. CDR3 DNA: TGCAGCGCCGACCCAGGGCCGGGAAAACTGTTTTTT. Encoded protein: CSADPGPGKLFF.

The V gene is TRBV10-2, the J gene TRBJ2-3; TRBD1 matches 9 bases. Trimming cost V 4 bases and J 2 bases; bases outside gene matches: 7. Germline V lookup: CDR1 WSHSY, CDR2 SAAADI. The CDR3 sequence is 16 residues long. The CDR3 DNA follows: TGCGCCAGCAGTGCTTGGGGGACAGGGAACACAGATACGCAGTATTTT. Translated, it gives CASSAWGTGNTDTQYF.